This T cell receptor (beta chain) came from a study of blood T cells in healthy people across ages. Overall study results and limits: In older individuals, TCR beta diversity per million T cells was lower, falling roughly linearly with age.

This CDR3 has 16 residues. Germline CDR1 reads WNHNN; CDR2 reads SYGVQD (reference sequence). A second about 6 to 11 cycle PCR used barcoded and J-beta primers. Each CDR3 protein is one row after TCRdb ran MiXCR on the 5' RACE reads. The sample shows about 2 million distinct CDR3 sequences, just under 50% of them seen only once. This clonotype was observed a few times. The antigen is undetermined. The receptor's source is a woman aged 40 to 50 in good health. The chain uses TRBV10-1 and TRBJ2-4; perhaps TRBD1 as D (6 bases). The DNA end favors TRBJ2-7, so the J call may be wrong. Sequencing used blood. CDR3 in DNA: TGCGCCAGCAGCCCGGGACAATCAACTACTACCTACGAGCAGTACTTC. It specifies CASSPGQSTTTYEQYF.